These T cell receptor beta chains were read from a single sample in a study of a mutant IDH1 vaccine in newly diagnosed glioma. Method: immunoSEQ multiplex PCR; TCRdb's copy keeps in-frame clones and lacks some. The data hold approximately 30,000 clones, with 80% to 85% observed a single time. These receptors are not linked to any known antigen. The source was PBMCs, collected from a glioma patient whose treatment included an IDH1 peptide vaccine. Receptors originate from a woman aged 25 to 45 with glioma. Each CDR3 is given without its conserved first and last residue. A D gene is named only where the DNA matches it firmly.

D: .; V: TRBV5-6; J: TRBJ1-2; length: 12; CDR3: ASSSWGGIYGYT
D: .; V: TRBV4-1; J: TRBJ2-5; length: 13; CDR3: ASSQDRGVRETQY
D: .; V: TRBV5-1; J: TRBJ1-1; length: 12; CDR3: ASSPGAANTEAF
D: .; V: TRBV9; J: TRBJ1-3; length: 14; CDR3: ASSVSAAVSGNTIY
D: .; V: TRBV4-2; J: TRBJ2-7; length: 13; CDR3: ASSPLSGVAYEQY
D: .; V: TRBV5-4; J: TRBJ1-1; length: 10; CDR3: ASSLGTVEAF
D: TRBD1; V: TRBV6-1; J: TRBJ2-1; length: 12; CDR3: ASSHRGLDNEQF
D: TRBD1; V: TRBV11-2; J: TRBJ2-7; length: 12; CDR3: ASSLGTVIYEQY
D: .; V: TRBV6-1; J: TRBJ2-2; length: 9; CDR3: ASSEGGELF
D: .; V: TRBV6-1; J: TRBJ1-4; length: 12; CDR3: ASSMDRGSQKLF
D: .; V: TRBV5-4; J: TRBJ1-6; length: 14; CDR3: ASRIQGGGYNSPLH
D: .; V: TRBV5-4; J: TRBJ1-1; length: 13; CDR3: ASSSHIGMNTEAF
D: TRBD2; V: TRBV27; J: TRBJ2-1; length: 12; CDR3: ASRSGGVYNEQF
D: TRBD1; V: TRBV4-2; J: TRBJ1-2; length: 12; CDR3: ASSQGTGNYGYT
D: .; V: TRBV6-5; J: TRBJ1-6; length: 14; CDR3: ASSLGSQTYNSPLH
D: TRBD1; V: TRBV28; J: TRBJ1-1; length: 13; CDR3: ASSASQGRYTEAF
D: .; V: TRBV18; J: TRBJ1-1; length: 15; CDR3: ASSPPRGSQMNTEAF
D: .; V: TRBV2; J: TRBJ1-1; length: 10; CDR3: ASSAMNTEAF
D: .; V: TRBV29-1; J: TRBJ1-1; length: 10; CDR3: SALRQSTEAF
D: TRBD1; V: TRBV29-1; J: TRBJ1-2; length: 9; CDR3: SAAGGRGYT
D: .; V: TRBV9; J: TRBJ1-1; length: 12; CDR3: ASSVQGENTEAF
D: TRBD1; V: TRBV6-1; J: TRBJ2-5; length: 11; CDR3: ASSEDRGETQY
D: .; V: TRBV5-6; J: TRBJ2-5; length: 14; CDR3: ASSLRQTSSRETQY